The clone carrying this T cell receptor beta chain occurred a few times. The library tagged individual cDNA molecules with unique molecular identifiers. TCRdb analysed the RACE reads with MiXCR anew, one entry per CDR3 protein. Of 150,000 to 200,000 distinct CDR3 sequences listed, approximately 30% are singletons. This sample stems from a study of human T cells and chemical hapten exposure. Trimming took 5 bases from V and 4 from J, leaving 17 bases between them. The germline CDR1 and CDR2 sequences are SNHLY and FYNNEI. The CDR3 totals 15 residues. Time point in this sample: patch test 3, about 24 weeks after DPC sensitization. Treatment described: therapeutic diphenylcyclopropenone sensitization with weekly scalp DPC. Blood collection took place prior to placing each patch test. Non-pregnant alopecia patients aged 18 to 70, suitable for DPC therapy.

The chain is built from TRBV2 and TRBJ1-2; D may be TRBD1 (5 bases). The TCR originated in a woman in her late teens or twenties with alopecia areata. Some clones in this sample may be carry-over from other donors' samples. Here the sequenced sample was whole blood, taken in connection with sensitization to the hapten diphenylcyclopropenone (DPC). This CDR3 reads CASSPGQPGRYGYTF. In DNA, the CDR3 is TGTGCCAGCAGTCCCGGACAACCGGGGCGCTATGGCTACACCTTC.